This TCR beta chain was captured in a study of blood T cell repertoires in COVID-19. Overall study: The study drew acute and convalescent COVID-19 samples from the United States, Italy and Spain. T cells, B-cell-depleted T cells, or PBMCs supplied cDNA or gDNA.

V lost 1 base and J lost 4, with 7 bases in between. The CDR3 consists of 13 residues. The study assigned cohorts using participant-reported clinical history. Original processing notes: Nucleated cell counts were estimated from reference gene primer amplification. Repertoires were generated with immunoSEQ multiplex PCR, while TCRdb's copy carries only in-frame clones and drops some. V, J and clone size are those of that table, while D and trimming were read from the DNA. Of about 200,000 clones listed, around 86% were seen once; the top ten hold around 6%. Input material: PBMCs or T cells enriched from blood (not recorded which). The chain is built from TRBV12-3 or TRBV12-4 and TRBJ1-1; D not resolved. The source is a man aged 40-49 years with acute COVID-19. The chain's CDR3 is CASSLGLLTEAFF. The CDR3 DNA reads TGTGCCAGCAGTTTAGGGCTGCTCACTGAAGCTTTCTTT.